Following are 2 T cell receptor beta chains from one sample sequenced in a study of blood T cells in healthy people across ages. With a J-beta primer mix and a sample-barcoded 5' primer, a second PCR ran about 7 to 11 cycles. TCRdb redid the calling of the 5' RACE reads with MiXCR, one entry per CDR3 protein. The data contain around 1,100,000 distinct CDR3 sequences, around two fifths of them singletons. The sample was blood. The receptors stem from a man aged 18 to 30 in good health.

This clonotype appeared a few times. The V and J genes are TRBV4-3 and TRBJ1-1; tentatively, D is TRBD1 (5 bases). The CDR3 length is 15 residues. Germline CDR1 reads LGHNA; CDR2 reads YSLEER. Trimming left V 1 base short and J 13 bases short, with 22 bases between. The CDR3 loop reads CASSQAGGVDLEGFF. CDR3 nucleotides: TGCGCCAGCAGCCAAGCGGGGGGAGTTGATCTTGAGGGTTTCTTT.

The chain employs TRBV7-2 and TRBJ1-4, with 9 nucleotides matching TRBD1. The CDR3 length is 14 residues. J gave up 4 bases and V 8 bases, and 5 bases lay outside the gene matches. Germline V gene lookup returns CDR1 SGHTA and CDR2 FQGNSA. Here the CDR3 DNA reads TGTGCCAGCGGATTGACAGGGGGTAATGAAAAACTGTTTTTT. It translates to CASGLTGGNEKLFF.